This is a list of T cell receptor beta chains from one sample in a study of T cell repertoires in cytomegalovirus infection. These receptors have no identified antigens. Using its own MiXCR run on the reads, TCRdb lists one record per CDR3 protein. The data show approximately 1,000,000 distinct CDR3 sequences, with about a third seen just once and 13% held by the top ten. Sample: cultured CD8+ T cells from PBMCs, taken from culture after CMV antigen stimulation. All receptors derive from a human donor in good health (CMV status not recorded). Some clones in this sample may be carry-over from other donors' samples. CDR3s include the opening cysteine and the closing phenylalanine or tryptophan. The D gene is left open where the match is weak. Some rows have no size entry. The others give once, few or many, or a class for an expanded clone.

V	size	J	D	CDR3	DNA
TRBV11-2	NA	TRBJ2-2	NA	CASSKGYLDPSDSHFTGELFF	TGTGCCAGCAGCAAGGGGTACCTTGACCCTTCGGACAGCCATTTCACCGGGGAGCTGTTTTTT
TRBV27	few	TRBJ2-1	TRBD2	CASSSKSHGLAGASPYNEQFF	TGTGCCAGCAGTTCGAAATCTCACGGACTAGCGGGGGCATCACCCTACAATGAGCAGTTCTTC
TRBV29-1	NA	TRBJ1-1	NA	CSVGPGEAFF	TGCAGCGTTGGCCCGGGTGAAGCTTTCTTT
TRBV7-9	NA	TRBJ2-1	TRBD2	CASSAEGGGQLISLKQFF	TGTGCCAGCAGCGCTGAAGGCGGGGGGCAACTTATTTCGTTAAAGCAGTTCTTC
TRBV4-1	few	TRBJ1-2	NA	CASSQDFFATGDVRNYGYTF	TGCGCCAGCAGCCAAGATTTTTTCGCGACAGGTGACGTGAGGAACTATGGCTACACCTTC
TRBV6-6	NA	TRBJ2-1	TRBD1	CASSTRDRGYEQFF	TGTGCCAGCAGTACCCGGGACAGGGGGTATGAGCAGTTCTTC
TRBV11-2	many	TRBJ2-3	TRBD2	CASSNTSGGTDTQYF	TGTGCCAGCAGCAATACTAGCGGGGGCACAGATACGCAGTATTTT
TRBV12-3/TRBV12-4	NA	TRBJ1-1	NA	CASSLSGLGGAFF	TGTGCCAGCAGTTTATCGGGTCTCGGCGGGGCTTTCTTT
TRBV14	NA	TRBJ1-1	NA	CASLDREKNTEAFF	TGTGCCAGCCTTGACAGAGAGAAGAACACTGAAGCTTTCTTT
TRBV27	many	TRBJ1-5	NA	CASSLGGAQPQHF	TGTGCCAGCAGTTTGGGTGGAGCTCAGCCCCAGCATTTT
TRBV7-6	NA	TRBJ2-2	TRBD2	CASSPRTSGGPANTGELFF	TGTGCTAGCAGCCCGAGGACTAGCGGGGGACCCGCGAACACCGGGGAGCTGTTTTTT
TRBV4-1	NA	TRBJ2-3	TRBD2	CASSQDPSSGVTDTQYF	TGCGCCAGCAGCCAAGATCCGAGTAGCGGGGTCACAGATACGCAGTATTTT
TRBV7-6	NA	TRBJ2-1	TRBD2	CASSKLAGGRNEQFF	TGTGCCAGCAGCAAACTAGCGGGGGGGCGTAATGAGCAGTTCTTC
TRBV6-2/TRBV6-3	NA	TRBJ1-5	NA	CASSFLRGGTNQPQHF	TGTGCCAGCAGCTTTCTTAGAGGGGGGACCAATCAGCCCCAGCATTTT
TRBV25-1	NA	TRBJ1-1	TRBD1	CASSEGGQGYTEAFF	TGTGCCAGCAGTGAGGGAGGACAGGGGTACACTGAAGCTTTCTTT
TRBV20-1	NA	TRBJ2-1	TRBD2	CSARTSGGQFF	TGCAGTGCTAGAACTAGCGGAGGGCAGTTCTTC
TRBV5-6	NA	TRBJ2-2	NA	CASSFGTPILSGELFF	TGTGCCAGCAGCTTCGGGACACCCATTTTATCCGGGGAGCTGTTTTTT
TRBV5-1	NA	TRBJ2-5	NA	CASSFSEQETQYF	TGCGCCAGCAGCTTTTCGGAACAAGAGACCCAGTACTTC
TRBV6-1	few	TRBJ2-1	TRBD1	CASSEPGTGSSYNEQFF	TGTGCCAGCAGTGAACCCGGGACAGGGAGCTCCTACAATGAGCAGTTCTTC
TRBV7-8	many	TRBJ2-3	TRBD2	CASSLEASGGDTTDTQYF	TGTGCCAGCAGCTTAGAAGCTAGCGGGGGGGACACCACAGATACGCAGTATTTT
TRBV7-8	NA	TRBJ1-2	TRBD1	CASSLGSGQGVIYGYTF	TGTGCCAGCAGCTTAGGAAGCGGTCAGGGGGTAATCTATGGCTACACCTTC
TRBV12-5	NA	TRBJ1-4	NA	CASGYQIYGGTNEKLFF	TGTGCTAGTGGTTATCAAATATATGGGGGAACTAATGAAAAACTGTTTTTT
TRBV7-9	few	TRBJ1-1	NA	CASSIGQYGVAFF	TGTGCCAGCAGCATCGGACAGTATGGTGTGGCTTTCTTT
TRBV4-1	few	TRBJ1-5	NA	CASSQDPGGSQPQHF	TGCGCCAGCAGCCAAGATCCTGGGGGGAGTCAGCCCCAGCATTTT
TRBV7-9	NA	TRBJ2-1	TRBD2	CASSLAGEGEQFF	TGTGCCAGCAGCTTAGCCGGGGAGGGCGAGCAGTTCTTC
TRBV11-2	NA	TRBJ2-1	TRBD2	CASSFILAGALLYNEQFF	TGTGCCAGCAGCTTTATACTAGCGGGGGCCCTCCTTTACAATGAGCAGTTCTTC
TRBV11-2	NA	TRBJ2-5	NA	CASSLRTFGDQETQYF	TGTGCCAGCAGCCTCAGGACTTTCGGGGACCAAGAGACCCAGTACTTC
TRBV29-1	NA	TRBJ1-2	NA	CSVLGDNRMDRRPYGYTF	TGCAGCGTTTTAGGGGACAACCGAATGGACAGAAGGCCCTATGGCTACACCTTC
TRBV2	NA	TRBJ1-5	TRBD1	CASNMLKDRGGNQPQHF	TGTGCCAGCAATATGCTTAAAGACAGGGGCGGGAATCAGCCCCAGCATTTT
TRBV4-3	NA	TRBJ1-1	NA	CASSQDLPNTEAFF	TGCGCCAGCAGCCAAGATCTTCCGAACACTGAAGCTTTCTTT
TRBV6-2/TRBV6-3	NA	TRBJ1-1	TRBD1	CASSPKGQGSTEAFF	TGTGCCAGCAGCCCGAAAGGACAGGGTAGCACTGAAGCTTTCTTT
TRBV20-1	few	TRBJ1-4	TRBD1	CSATPTGGFSTNEKLFF	TGCAGTGCGACCCCCACAGGGGGCTTCTCAACTAATGAAAAACTGTTTTTT
TRBV20-1	NA	TRBJ2-1	NA	CSARLPGVSYNEQFF	TGCAGTGCTAGGCTTCCGGGGGTCTCCTACAATGAGCAGTTCTTC
TRBV6-6	NA	TRBJ2-1	NA	CASSYSYGGDNEQFF	TGTGCCAGCAGTTACTCTTACGGAGGAGACAATGAGCAGTTCTTC
TRBV6-2/TRBV6-3	few	TRBJ2-4	NA	CASSYSLSGDIQYF	TGTGCCAGCAGTTACTCGCTGTCCGGGGACATTCAGTACTTC
TRBV20-1	NA	TRBJ2-2	NA	CSAHREGVAGELFF	TGCAGTGCTCACAGGGAGGGCGTGGCCGGGGAGCTGTTTTTT
TRBV28	NA	TRBJ2-1	NA	CASSPHRVQFF	TGTGCCAGCAGCCCCCACCGTGTGCAGTTCTTC
TRBV7-9	NA	TRBJ1-2	NA	CASSSTNFHANYGYTF	TGTGCCAGCAGCTCCACGAATTTCCACGCTAACTATGGCTACACCTTC
TRBV28	NA	TRBJ2-1	NA	CASSLFDRRPGNEQFF	TGTGCCAGCAGTTTATTCGACAGGCGACCTGGCAATGAGCAGTTCTTC
TRBV20-1	NA	TRBJ2-1	TRBD2	CSARDSIAGYNEQFF	TGCAGTGCTAGAGATTCGATAGCGGGGTACAATGAGCAGTTCTTC
TRBV4-1	few	TRBJ1-2	TRBD1	CASSQGHKGAYHGYTF	TGCGCCAGCAGCCAAGGTCATAAGGGGGCTTACCATGGCTACACCTTC
TRBV7-9	many	TRBJ2-4	NA	CASSPSSAGIAKNIQYF	TGTGCCAGCAGCCCATCTTCTGCGGGTATAGCCAAAAACATTCAGTACTTC
TRBV12-3/TRBV12-4	few	TRBJ1-5	TRBD1	CASSPGTGRENQPQHF	TGTGCCAGCAGTCCCGGGACAGGGAGGGAAAATCAGCCCCAGCATTTT
TRBV27	NA	TRBJ2-3	TRBD2	CASSLRAQRGDTDTQYF	TGTGCCAGCAGTTTAAGAGCTCAGCGGGGGGACACAGATACGCAGTATTTT
TRBV6-5	NA	TRBJ2-7	NA	CASSYSWGYEQYF	TGTGCCAGCAGTTACTCATGGGGCTACGAGCAGTACTTC
TRBV4-3	NA	TRBJ2-1	TRBD2	CASSPGTSGINEQFF	TGCGCCAGCAGCCCCGGGACTAGCGGGATCAATGAGCAGTTCTTC
TRBV7-6	many	TRBJ2-1	TRBD2	CASSLGSGDNEQFF	TGTGCCAGCAGCTTAGGTAGCGGGGACAATGAGCAGTTCTTC
TRBV6-5	few	TRBJ2-7	NA	CASSWERDGYEQYF	TGTGCCAGCAGTTGGGAGAGGGATGGGTACGAGCAGTACTTC
TRBV5-8	NA	TRBJ2-7	NA	CASSYPPTALAYEQYF	TGTGCCAGCAGCTACCCCCCGACAGCTTTGGCCTACGAGCAGTACTTC
TRBV12-3/TRBV12-4	few	TRBJ1-1	NA	CASSFPPMNTEAFF	TGTGCCAGCAGTTTCCCACCCATGAACACTGAAGCTTTCTTT
TRBV10-3	few	TRBJ1-3	TRBD1	CAISDQGAGNTIYF	TGTGCCATCAGTGACCAGGGGGCAGGAAACACCATATATTTT
TRBV10-2	NA	TRBJ2-7	NA	CAILATRTNEQYF	TGCGCCATCTTGGCGACCCGGACCAACGAGCAGTACTTC
TRBV7-9	few	TRBJ2-1	TRBD1	CASSSRQGSGEQFF	TGTGCCAGCAGCTCACGACAGGGTTCGGGTGAGCAGTTCTTC
TRBV7-6	few	TRBJ2-7	NA	CASSLEPGVAYEQYF	TGTGCCAGCAGCTTAGAACCGGGGGTGGCCTACGAGCAGTACTTC